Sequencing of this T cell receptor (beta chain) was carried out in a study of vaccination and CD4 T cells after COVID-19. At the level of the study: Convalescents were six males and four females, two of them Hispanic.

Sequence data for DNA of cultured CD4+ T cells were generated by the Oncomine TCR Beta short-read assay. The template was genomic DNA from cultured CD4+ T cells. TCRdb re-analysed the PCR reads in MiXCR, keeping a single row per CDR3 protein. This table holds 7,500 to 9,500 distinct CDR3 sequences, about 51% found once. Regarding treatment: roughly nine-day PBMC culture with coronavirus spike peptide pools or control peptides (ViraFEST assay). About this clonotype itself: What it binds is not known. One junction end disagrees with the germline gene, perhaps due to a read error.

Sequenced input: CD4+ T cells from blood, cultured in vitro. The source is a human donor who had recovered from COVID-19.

The CDR3 sequence is CASSLLVSALPDF. The CDR3 DNA follows: TGTGCCAGCAGCTTGCTTGTCAGTGCCCTGCCCGACTTC. The chain is built from TRBV5-5 and TRBJ1-2; no definite D call. The CDR3 is 13 residues long. Germline CDR1 is SGHKS and CDR2 is YYEKEE (reference sequence).